This TCR beta chain was profiled in a study of T-cell reconstitution after alpha-beta-depleted transplantation in children. Preparing the TCRbeta library involved the use of unique molecular identifiers. TCRdb analysed the PCR reads with MiXCR anew, one entry per CDR3 protein. Here the sample spans about 690,000 distinct CDR3 sequences, roughly 15% being singletons. CDR3 length: 12 amino acids. The ends lost 2 bases at V and 5 bases at J; junction bases unmatched: 0. Germline V gene lookup returns CDR1 SGHRS and CDR2 YFSETQ. The specimen was PBMCs from the stem cell graft donor, collected from the stem cell graft. V and J are TRBV5-1 and TRBJ2-7, with 8 bases that match TRBD1. This TCR derives from a human donor who donated a stem cell graft to a child with acute myeloid leukemia. CDR3 nucleotides: TGCGCCAGCAGCTTCAGGGGGCACGAGCAGTACTTC. Amino acids: CASSFRGHEQYF. The full variable domain, completed using reference TRBV5-1 and TRBJ2-7, is KAGVTQTPRYLIKTRGQQVTLSCSPISGHRSVSWYQQTPGQGLQFLFEYFSETQRNKGNFPGRFSGRQFSNSRSEMNVSTLELGDSALYLCASSFRGHEQYFGPGTRLTVT.